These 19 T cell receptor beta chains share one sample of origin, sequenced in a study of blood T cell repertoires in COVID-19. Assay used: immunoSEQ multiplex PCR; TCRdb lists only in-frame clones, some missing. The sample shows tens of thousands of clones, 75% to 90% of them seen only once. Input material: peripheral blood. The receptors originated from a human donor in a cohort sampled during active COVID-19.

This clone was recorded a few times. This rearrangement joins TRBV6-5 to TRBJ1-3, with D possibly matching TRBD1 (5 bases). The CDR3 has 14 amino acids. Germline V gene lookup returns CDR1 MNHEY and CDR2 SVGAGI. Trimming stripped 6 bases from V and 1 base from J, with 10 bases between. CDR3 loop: CASRGTVSGNTIYF. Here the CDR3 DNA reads TGTGCCAGCAGAGGGACTGTTTCTGGAAACACCATATATTTT.

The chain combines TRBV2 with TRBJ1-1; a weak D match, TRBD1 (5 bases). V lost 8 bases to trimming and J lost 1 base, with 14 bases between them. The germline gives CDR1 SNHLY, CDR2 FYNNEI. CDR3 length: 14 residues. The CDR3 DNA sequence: TGTGCCAGCGGGGGGAGGGGCCCGAACACTGAAGCTTTCTTT. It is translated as CASGGRGPNTEAFF.

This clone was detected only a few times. The CDR3 coding sequence is TGTGCCAGCAGCCCACTGACAGGGAATGAAAATCAGCCCCAGCATTTT. It specifies CASSPLTGNENQPQHF. V is TRBV7-8 and J is TRBJ1-5; TRBD1 matches at 7 bases. V gave up 5 bases and J gave up 4 bases; unmatched junction bases: 11. The CDR3 spans 16 residues. CDR1 SGHVS and CDR2 FQNEAQ come from the germline V gene.

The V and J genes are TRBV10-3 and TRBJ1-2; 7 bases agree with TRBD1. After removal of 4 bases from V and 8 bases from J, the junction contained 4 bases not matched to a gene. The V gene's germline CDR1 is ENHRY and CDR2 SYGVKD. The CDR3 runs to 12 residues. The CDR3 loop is CAISGDSPGYTF. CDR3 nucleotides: TGTGCCATCAGTGGGGACAGCCCCGGCTACACCTTC.

CDR3 sequence: CASSLAPGNYGYTF. CDR3 DNA sequence: TGCGCCAGCAGCTTGGCCCCAGGAAACTATGGCTACACCTTC. The chain carries TRBV5-1 and TRBJ1-2; D not resolved. Trimming shortened V by 0 bases and J by 2 bases, and 8 bases separated the two germline ends. The germline gives CDR1 SGHRS, CDR2 YFSETQ. There are 14 residues in the CDR3.

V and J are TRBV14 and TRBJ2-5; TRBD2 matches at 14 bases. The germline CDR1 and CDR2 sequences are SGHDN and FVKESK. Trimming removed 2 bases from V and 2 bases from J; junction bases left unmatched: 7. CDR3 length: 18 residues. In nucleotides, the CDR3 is TGTGCCAGCAGCCAATTGACTAGCGGGGGGGCCTGGCAAGAGACCCAGTACTTC. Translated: CASSQLTSGGAWQETQYF. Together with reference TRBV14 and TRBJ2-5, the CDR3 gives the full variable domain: EAGVTQFPSHSVIEKGQTVTLRCDPISGHDNLYWYRRVMGKEIKFLLHFVKESKQDESGMPNNRFLAERTGGTYSTLKVQPAELEDSGVYFCASSQLTSGGAWQETQYFGPGTRLLVL.

CDR3 bases: TGCAGCGTCCAGACAGGGGGCAGAGGCTACACCTTC. This sequence encodes CSVQTGGRGYTF. The chain has TRBV29-1 and TRBJ1-2, with 10 bases identical to TRBD1. The CDR3 has 12 amino acids. J was trimmed by 8 bases and V by 6 bases; bases with no gene match: 6. Per the germline V gene, CDR1 is SQVTM and CDR2 is ANQGSEA. The full variable domain, in which reference TRBV29-1 and TRBJ1-2 provide the parts outside the CDR3, is SAVISQKPSRDICQRGTSLTIQCQVDSQVTMMFWYRQQPGQSLTLIATANQGSEATYESGFVIDKFPISRPNLTFSTLTVSNMSPEDSSIYLCSVQTGGRGYTFGSGTRLTVV.

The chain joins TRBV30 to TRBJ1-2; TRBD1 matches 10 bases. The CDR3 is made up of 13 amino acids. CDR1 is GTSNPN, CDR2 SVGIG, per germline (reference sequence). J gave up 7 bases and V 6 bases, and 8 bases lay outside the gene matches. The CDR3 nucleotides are TGTGCCTGTACCGGACAGGGGGGAGCTGGCTACACCTTC. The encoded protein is CACTGQGGAGYTF.

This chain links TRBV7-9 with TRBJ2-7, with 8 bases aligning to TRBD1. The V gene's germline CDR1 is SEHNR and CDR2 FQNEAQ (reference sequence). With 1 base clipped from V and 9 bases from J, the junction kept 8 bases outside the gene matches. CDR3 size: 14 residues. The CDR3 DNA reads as TGTGCCAGCAGCTTAGGGACAGGGAGGTCGGGGCAGTACTTC. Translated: CASSLGTGRSGQYF.

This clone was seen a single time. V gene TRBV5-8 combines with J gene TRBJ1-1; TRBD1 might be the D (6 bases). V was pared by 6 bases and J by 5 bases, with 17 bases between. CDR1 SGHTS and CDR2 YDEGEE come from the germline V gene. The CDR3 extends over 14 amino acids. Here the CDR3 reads CASTKGGGSTEAFF. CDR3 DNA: TGTGCCAGCACCAAAGGGGGGGGGTCGACTGAAGCTTTCTTT.

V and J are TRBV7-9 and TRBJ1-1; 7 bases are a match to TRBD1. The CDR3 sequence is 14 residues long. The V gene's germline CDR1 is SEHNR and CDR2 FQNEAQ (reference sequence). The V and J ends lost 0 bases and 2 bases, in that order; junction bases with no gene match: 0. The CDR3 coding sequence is TGTGCCAGCAGCTTAGCAGGGGGCAACACTGAAGCTTTCTTT. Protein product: CASSLAGGNTEAFF.

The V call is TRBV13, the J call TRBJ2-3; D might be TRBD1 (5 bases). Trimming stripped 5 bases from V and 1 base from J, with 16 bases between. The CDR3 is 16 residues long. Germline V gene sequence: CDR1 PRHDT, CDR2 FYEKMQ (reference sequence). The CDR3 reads CASSRDGAWGTDTQYF. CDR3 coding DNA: TGTGCCAGCAGCAGAGATGGGGCTTGGGGCACAGATACGCAGTATTTT.

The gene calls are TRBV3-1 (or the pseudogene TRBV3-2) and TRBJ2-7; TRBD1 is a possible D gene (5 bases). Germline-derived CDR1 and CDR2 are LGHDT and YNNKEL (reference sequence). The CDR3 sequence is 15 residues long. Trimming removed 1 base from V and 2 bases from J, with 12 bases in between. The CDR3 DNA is TGTGCCAGCAGCCAAGGACAGATAGCCACCTACGAGCAGTACTTC. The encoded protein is CASSQGQIATYEQYF.

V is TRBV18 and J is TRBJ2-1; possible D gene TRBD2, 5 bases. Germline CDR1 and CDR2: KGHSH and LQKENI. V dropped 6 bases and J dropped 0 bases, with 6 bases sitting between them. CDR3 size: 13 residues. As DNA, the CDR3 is TGTGCCAGCTCTCGGGACTCCTACAATGAGCAGTTCTTC. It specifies CASSRDSYNEQFF. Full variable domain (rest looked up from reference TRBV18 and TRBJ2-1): NAGVMQNPRHLVRRRGQEARLRCSPMKGHSHVYWYRQLPEEGLKFMVYLQKENIIDESGMPKERFSAEFPKEGPSILRIQQVVRGDSAAYFCASSRDSYNEQFFGPGTRLTVL.

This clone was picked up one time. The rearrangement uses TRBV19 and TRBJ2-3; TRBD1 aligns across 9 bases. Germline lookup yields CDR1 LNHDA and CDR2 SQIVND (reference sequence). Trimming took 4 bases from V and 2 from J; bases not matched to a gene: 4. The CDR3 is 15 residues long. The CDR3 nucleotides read TGTGCCAGTAGTACCGGGACAGGGTCCACAGATACGCAGTATTTT. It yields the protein CASSTGTGSTDTQYF.

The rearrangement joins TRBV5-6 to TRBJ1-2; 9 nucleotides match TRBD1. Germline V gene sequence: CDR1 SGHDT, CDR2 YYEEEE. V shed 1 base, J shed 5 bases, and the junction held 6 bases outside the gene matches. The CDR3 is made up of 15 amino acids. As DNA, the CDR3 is TGTGCCAGCAGCTTGATCGGGACAGGGATTTATGGCTACACCTTC. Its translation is CASSLIGTGIYGYTF. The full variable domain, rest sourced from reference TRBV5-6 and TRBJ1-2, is DAGVTQSPTHLIKTRGQQVTLRCSPKSGHDTVSWYQQALGQGPQFIFQYYEEEERQRGNFPDRFSGHQFPNYSSELNVNALLLGDSALYLCASSLIGTGIYGYTFGSGTRLTVV.

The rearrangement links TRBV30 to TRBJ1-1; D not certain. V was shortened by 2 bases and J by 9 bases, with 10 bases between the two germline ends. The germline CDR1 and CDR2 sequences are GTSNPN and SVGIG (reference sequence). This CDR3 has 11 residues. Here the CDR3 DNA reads TGTGCCTGGAGTTCCGGGGTGAAAGCTTTCTTT. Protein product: CAWSSGVKAFF.

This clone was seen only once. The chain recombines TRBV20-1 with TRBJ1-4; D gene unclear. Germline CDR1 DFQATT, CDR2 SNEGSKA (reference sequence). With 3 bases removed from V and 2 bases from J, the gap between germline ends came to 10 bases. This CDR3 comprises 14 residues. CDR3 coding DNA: TGCAGTGCTAGTTCGGCGGATACTAATGAAAAACTGTTTTTT. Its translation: CSASSADTNEKLFF.

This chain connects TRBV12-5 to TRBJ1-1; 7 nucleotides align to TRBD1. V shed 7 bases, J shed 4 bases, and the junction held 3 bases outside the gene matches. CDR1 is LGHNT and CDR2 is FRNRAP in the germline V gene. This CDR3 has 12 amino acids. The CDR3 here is CASDQGGTEAFF. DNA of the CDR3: TGTGCTAGTGATCAGGGGGGCACTGAAGCTTTCTTT.